Listed below are T cell receptor beta chains from one sample, sequenced in a study of blood T cells in healthy people across ages. TCRdb re-called the 5' RACE reads through MiXCR, storing one row per CDR3 protein. The sample has hundreds of thousands of distinct CDR3 sequences; over 45% are singletons. Sequencing was carried out using blood. The receptors originated from a woman aged 60-70 years in good health. Each CDR3 is given without its conserved first and last residue. Expanded clones get a size class; other rows say once, few or many, or leave the size out.

v_gene,abundance,j_gene,CDR3aa
TRBV2,few,TRBJ2-1,ASIRVRDNEQF
TRBV3-1,.,.,ASSQFDRETQY
TRBV12-3/TRBV12-4,.,TRBJ2-2,ASSLARTGELF
TRBV29-1,many,TRBJ2-1,SVDQNEQF
TRBV4-3,.,TRBJ2-7,ASSQDTGGFYEQY
TRBV7-2,few,.,ASSSHTEQY
TRBV7-8,medium-sized,TRBJ2-3,ASSLWTSQDTQY
TRBV4-3,.,TRBJ2-3,ASTQELNTDTQY
TRBV7-7,.,TRBJ2-7,ASSPGASGYNEQY
TRBV7-2,few,TRBJ2-7,ASSTSPVRVGYEQY
TRBV6-6,.,TRBJ1-2,ASSPDSLYGYT
TRBV4-3,few,TRBJ1-4,ASSQKLPTVVNEKLF
TRBV7-2,few,TRBJ2-1,ASSLRGQTSNEQF
TRBV28,.,TRBJ2-7,ASEGLPIYEQY
TRBV20-1,.,TRBJ2-5,SARPNFGQGRETQY
TRBV12-3/TRBV12-4,.,TRBJ2-3,ASSFTAPSTDTQY
TRBV24-1,few,TRBJ2-7,ATSDPNRQGNNEQY
TRBV20-1,.,TRBJ2-7,SARSPRGAYEQY